This TCR beta chain originates from a study of CD8 T cells in Susac syndrome. RNA in amounts of about 0.5 to 1 ug was reverse transcribed with random hexamers. TCRdb re-called the immunoSEQ multiplex PCR reads through MiXCR, storing one row per CDR3 protein. The sample contains roughly 250,000 distinct CDR3 sequences, 90% to 96% of which appear only once. FACS enriched CD8+ TEMRA cells, while bulk CD8+ and CD4+ were negatively isolated. Turning to this clonotype: Its antigen is not identified.

General study findings and limits: The study conceded that relatively few individuals underwent its TCR sequencing and HLA analysis. When the CD4+ T cell repertoires of patients with Susac syndrome were examined, they did not show any clonal expansion.

Trimming cost V 10 bases and J 0 bases, with 12 bases left between them. This CDR3 has 13 residues. Per germline, CDR1 SNHLY and CDR2 FYNNEI. The sequence was obtained from a human donor with Susac syndrome. This sequence joins TRBV2 and TRBJ1-1; no definite D call. Specimen: CD4+ T cells from PBMCs. CDR3: CATRTGMNTEAFF. CDR3 DNA: TGTGCCACCCGAACGGGGATGAACACTGAAGCTTTCTTT.